These 4 T cell receptor beta chains were all obtained from the same sample, sequenced in a study of T cell responses to AZD1222 COVID-19 vaccine. The table came from immunoSEQ multiplex PCR; TCRdb's copy has only in-frame clones and leaves some out. Of about 78,000 clones detected, 70% to 85% appear once; the ten largest clones hold roughly 3.1%. The specimen was peripheral blood, collected on day 0 of AZD1222 vaccination. The receptor set was obtained from an adult in good health.

The V gene is TRBV19, the J gene TRBJ2-3, with 7 bases aligning to TRBD2. J lost 0 bases, V lost 5 bases, and 11 bases had no gene match. This CDR3 region has 17 residues. Germline assignment: CDR1 LNHDA and CDR2 SQIVND (reference sequence). The CDR3: CASSLPSSGSSTDTQYF. The CDR3 DNA sequence: TGTGCCAGTAGTCTTCCCTCTAGCGGATCTAGCACAGATACGCAGTATTTT.

The chain links TRBV10-3 to TRBJ1-3, with 9 bases aligning to TRBD1. The germline gives CDR1 ENHRY, CDR2 SYGVKD. Trimming took 4 bases from V and 6 from J; bases not matched to a gene: 7. This CDR3 has 15 amino acids. Written as DNA, the CDR3 is TGTGCCATCAGTGGGACAGGGGCAAGTGAAAACACCATATATTTT. Its translation: CAISGTGASENTIYF.

This clone was counted between two and nine times. J is TRBJ2-1 and V is TRBV10-3; 13 bases match TRBD2. The germline CDR1 and CDR2 sequences are ENHRY and SYGVKD. Trimming cost V 6 bases and J 10 bases; bases outside gene matches: 9. This CDR3 region has 15 residues. CDR3 amino acids: CAIRQGLAGEREQFF. The DNA of the CDR3 is TGTGCCATCAGACAAGGACTAGCGGGAGAGCGAGAGCAGTTCTTC.

V is TRBV15 and J is TRBJ2-7; the match to TRBD2 covers 7 bases. The CDR3 is made up of 15 amino acids. In germline, CDR1 is LNHNV, CDR2 YYDKDF (reference sequence). J lost 0 bases, V lost 5 bases, and 7 bases had no gene match. DNA for the CDR3: TGTGCCACCAGCGGTTCGGGGAGGGCCTCCTACGAGCAGTACTTC. Its protein product is CATSGSGRASYEQYF.